This T cell receptor beta chain was sequenced in a study of tissue T cells after allogeneic stem cell transplantation. TCRdb's table, derived via immunoSEQ multiplex PCR, lists solely in-frame clones and lacks some. The sample shows just over 20,000 clones, around 70% of them seen only once. Points on this clone: Mouse gene names apply. The read ends 1 residue early relative to the CDR3; the germline J gene fills the gap.

This CDR3 comprises 13 residues. The V end was cut by 1 base, the J end by 1 base, with 3 bases between. Germline V CDR1 and CDR2: SNHLY, FYNGKV (reference sequence). V usage is TRBV3 and J usage is TRBJ2-5, with D unresolved. This receptor was obtained from a female BALB/c mouse in good health. The strain's MHC: H2-d. The specimen was blood. The CDR3 protein is CASSLGHQDTQYF. The sequenced part of the CDR3 DNA is TGTGCCAGCAGCTTAGGACACCAAGACACCCAGTAC.